What follows are 29 T cell receptor beta chains derived from one specimen sequenced in a study of T cells after yellow fever vaccination. In TCRdb, the 5' RACE reads were re-called with MiXCR into one record per CDR3 protein. The sample lists around 11,000 distinct CDR3 sequences, under 5% occurring once. The material was PBMCs, either bulk or a sorted T-cell subset (CD4+, CD8+, memory, or dextramer-sorted; not recorded which), obtained less than 18 days after the first yellow fever vaccination. Every receptor here comes from a man aged 18 to 35 who received the YFV17D yellow fever vaccine.

By its share, this clonotype is medium-sized. The chain uses TRBV9 and TRBJ2-3; D unresolved. V lost 5 bases and J lost 0, with 13 bases in between. The CDR3 is 15 amino acids. Germline CDR1 SGDLS, CDR2 YYNGEE. The CDR3 is CASRSPPGSTDTQYF. The CDR3 region has the DNA TGTGCCAGCAGATCACCCCCTGGTAGCACAGATACGCAGTATTTT.

By share, this clonotype ranks as medium-sized. A read error may account for a junction end that differs from germline. The chain employs TRBV7-2 and TRBJ1-2; maybe TRBD1 (5 bases). The germline gives CDR1 SGHTA, CDR2 FQGNSA. This CDR3 has 14 amino acids. Here the CDR3 DNA reads TGTGCCAGCAACTTAAGTGGGACCAACTATGGCTACACCTTC. Residues: CASNLSGTNYGYTF.

This clonotype was counted at least ten times. V and J are TRBV12-3 or TRBV12-4 and TRBJ2-5; a weak D match, TRBD2 (5 bases). The CDR3 has 14 amino acids. Trimming cost V 6 bases and J 4 bases, with 15 bases left between them. In DNA form, the CDR3 reads TGTGCCAGCAGCCGCTCCGGGGTCCGAGAGACCCAGTACTTC. Protein product: CASSRSGVRETQYF.

By its share, this clonotype is medium-sized (0.01 to 0.1%). The chain joins TRBV12-3 or TRBV12-4 to TRBJ2-2; D is undetermined. The V gene lost 6 bases and the J gene lost 4 bases, with 9 bases spanning the gap. The CDR3 loop spans 13 amino acids. The CDR3 region is CASSPGSTGELFF. For the CDR3, the DNA is TGTGCCAGCAGCCCCGGTAGCACCGGGGAGCTGTTTTTT.

This clonotype is deemed medium-sized (0.01 to 0.1%). The chain uses TRBV24-1 and TRBJ2-3, with a possible D match to TRBD2 (5 bases). V was clipped by 9 bases and J by 5 bases, with 17 bases between them. Germline V gene sequence: CDR1 KGHDR, CDR2 SFDVKD. The CDR3 sequence is 14 residues long. The CDR3 coding sequence is TGTGCCACCGTAACAAGCGGTTGTAGAGATACGCAGTATTTT. Translating it yields CATVTSGCRDTQYF.

Worth noting for this clonotype: Relative to the germline gene, one junction end is altered; a read error may explain this. The chain recombines TRBV5-1 with TRBJ2-2; 11 bases fit TRBD2. In germline, CDR1 is SGHRS, CDR2 YFSETQ. The CDR3 totals 15 residues. The CDR3 DNA sequence: TGCACCAGCAGCTTGGGACTAGCGGTGACCGGGGAGCTGTTTTTT. It yields the protein CTSSLGLAVTGELFF.

This clonotype appeared many times. At one boundary the junction diverges from the germline segment, which might be a read error. The chain uses TRBV19 and TRBJ2-5; no definite D call. CDR1 and CDR2 from the germline V gene are LNHDA and SQIVND (reference sequence). The CDR3 contains 13 residues. CDR3 loop: CASGNLYQETQCF. The DNA of the CDR3 is TGTGCCAGTGGAAATTTGTACCAAGAGACCCAGTGCTTC.

This clonotype counts as medium-sized. CDR3 sequence (DNA): TGCGCCAGCAGCGACAGGGGCGACGGCGATACGCAGTATTTT. Protein product: CASSDRGDGDTQYF. This chain links TRBV5-1 with TRBJ2-3; 8 bases line up with TRBD1. The V segment lost 4 bases and the J segment 6 bases; nucleotides outside the gene matches: 7. Germline V CDR1 and CDR2: SGHRS, YFSETQ. The CDR3 runs to 14 residues.

This clonotype is categorized as medium-sized. The chain has TRBV7-2 and TRBJ2-1; 7 bases agree with TRBD2. CDR3 length: 17 residues. With V trimmed by 0 bases and J by 4 bases, 9 bases remained unmatched. CDR1 is SGHTA, CDR2 FQGNSA, per germline. CDR3 DNA: TGTGCCAGCAGCTTAGCGGGGGGGTCCCCCATGTACAATGAGCAGTTCTTC. It translates to CASSLAGGSPMYNEQFF. The full variable domain, rest sourced from reference TRBV7-2 and TRBJ2-1, is GAGVSQSPSNKVTEKGKDVELRCDPISGHTALYWYRQSLGQGLEFLIYFQGNSAPDKSGLPSDRFSAERTGGSVSTLTIQRTQQEDSAVYLCASSLAGGSPMYNEQFFGPGTRLTVL.

This clonotype was seen repeatedly, ten times or more. J is TRBJ1-1 and V is TRBV5-5; D ambiguous. V was cut by 2 bases and J by 8 bases, with 10 bases left in between. Germline V gives CDR1 SGHKS, CDR2 YYEKEE (reference sequence). The CDR3 runs 12 residues. The CDR3 sequence: CASSLGPVEAFF. The CDR3 DNA sequence: TGTGCCAGCAGCTTAGGGCCAGTAGAAGCTTTCTTT.

This clonotype was observed at least ten times. The chain employs TRBV20-1 and TRBJ2-3; unclear D gene. The CDR3 consists of 14 residues. The V gene lost 6 bases and the J gene lost 1 base, with 14 bases spanning the gap. Germline assignment: CDR1 DFQATT and CDR2 SNEGSKA (reference sequence). DNA for the CDR3: TGCAGTGCCGTTTCAGGTGTCGGCACAGATACGCAGTATTTT. This gives the protein CSAVSGVGTDTQYF.

By sample share, this clonotype is medium-sized. The chain carries TRBV11-2 and TRBJ2-5; D may correspond to TRBD1 or TRBD2 (5 bases each). The length of the CDR3 is 13 residues. Germline V gene sequence: CDR1 SGHAT, CDR2 FQNNGV. V lost 4 bases and J 5 bases, leaving 11 bases between the germline ends. The CDR3 DNA reads as TGTGCCAGCAGCTCGCACGGGGCCGAGACCCAGTACTTC. Protein: CASSSHGAETQYF. Full variable domain (rest looked up from reference TRBV11-2 and TRBJ2-5): EAGVAQSPRYKIIEKRQSVAFWCNPISGHATLYWYQQILGQGPKLLIQFQNNGVVDDSQLPKDRFSAERLKGVDSTLKIQPAKLEDSAVYLCASSSHGAETQYFGPGTRLLVL.

This clonotype was seen many times. The chain links TRBV5-1 to TRBJ1-3; a possible D gene is TRBD1 (5 bases). CDR1 and CDR2 from the germline V gene are SGHRS and YFSETQ. The V end was cut by 4 bases, the J end by 4 bases, with 12 bases between. This CDR3 is 14 amino acids long. The CDR3 coding sequence is TGCGCCAGCAGCAGGGACTTCGTCGGAAACACCATATATTTT. Protein: CASSRDFVGNTIYF.

There are many counts of this clonotype. This chain joins TRBV7-9 and TRBJ1-5; the D is unclear. The CDR3 is 13 residues long. The germline V gene encodes CDR1 SEHNR and CDR2 FQNEAQ (reference sequence). V was shortened by 5 bases and J by 1 base, with 6 bases between the two germline ends. For the CDR3, the DNA is TGTGCCAGCAGCCTATCCAGCAATCAGCCCCAGCATTTT. Its protein is CASSLSSNQPQHF.

V and J are TRBV19 and TRBJ1-1; D not resolved. With 4 bases removed from V and 3 bases from J, the gap between germline ends came to 15 bases. The germline gives CDR1 LNHDA, CDR2 SQIVND (reference sequence). This CDR3 is 15 amino acids long. Here the CDR3 reads CASSSQAAGDTEAFF. CDR3 sequence (DNA): TGTGCCAGTAGTAGCCAGGCGGCGGGTGACACTGAAGCTTTCTTT.

This clonotype was found many times. J is TRBJ2-5 and V is TRBV5-1; perhaps TRBD1 as D (6 bases). The CDR3 is 14 residues long. Germline V gene data show CDR1 as SGHRS and CDR2 as YFSETQ. V shed 4 bases and J shed 1 base, with 11 bases lying between them. The CDR3 DNA reads TGCGCCAGCAGCGAACAGGGCTTCCAAGAGACCCAGTACTTC. Encoded protein: CASSEQGFQETQYF. Supplemented by reference TRBV5-1 and TRBJ2-5, the full variable domain reads KAGVTQTPRYLIKTRGQQVTLSCSPISGHRSVSWYQQTPGQGLQFLFEYFSETQRNKGNFPGRFSGRQFSNSRSEMNVSTLELGDSALYLCASSEQGFQETQYFGPGTRLLVL.

At least ten counts were recorded for this clonotype. A read error may produce the germline difference seen at one junction end. The J gene is TRBJ1-1, the V gene TRBV5-1; D is undetermined. The CDR3 loop spans 15 amino acids. In germline, CDR1 is SGHRS, CDR2 YFSETQ. Here the CDR3 reads CASRLEGRGDTEAFF. The CDR3, as DNA: TGCGCCAGCAGATTGGAAGGGCGCGGAGACACTGAAGCTTTCTTT.

This clonotype is categorized as medium-sized (0.01 to 0.1%). V and J are TRBV5-1 and TRBJ2-7, with D tentatively TRBD1 (6 bases). The V gene's germline CDR1 is SGHRS and CDR2 YFSETQ. The CDR3 extends over 14 amino acids. The V and J ends lost 8 bases and 5 bases respectively, with 20 bases between them. The CDR3 sequence is CASRRFQGSHEQYF. The CDR3 DNA reads TGCGCCAGTCGGAGGTTCCAGGGGAGCCACGAGCAGTACTTC.

By share, this clonotype ranks as medium-sized (0.01 to 0.1%). The chain employs TRBV7-7 and TRBJ2-5; D gene ambiguous. Deletions cut 6 bases from V and 3 bases from J, with 11 bases between. Germline CDR1 is SSHAT and CDR2 is FNYEAQ (reference sequence). CDR3 length: 13 residues. This CDR3 is CASSSVGKETQYF. The CDR3 nucleotides read TGTGCCAGCAGTTCGGTGGGGAAAGAGACCCAGTACTTC.

In its sample, this clonotype was seen many times. V usage is TRBV7-2 and J usage is TRBJ1-1; D not certain. Germline V gene data show CDR1 as SGHTA and CDR2 as FQGNSA. This CDR3 contains 15 residues. Trimming pared 2 bases from V and 2 bases from J, leaving 12 bases between. CDR3 sequence: CASSLHPSLNTEAFF. As DNA, the CDR3 is TGTGCCAGCAGCTTACACCCCTCCCTTAACACTGAAGCTTTCTTT.

This clonotype was detected ten times or more. The rearrangement joins TRBV3-1 to TRBJ1-1, with D perhaps TRBD1 (5 bases). V shed 7 bases and J shed 1 base, with 10 bases lying between them. The V gene's germline CDR1 is LGHDT and CDR2 YNNKEL (reference sequence). This CDR3 comprises 13 residues. CDR3 in amino acids: CASTTQGNTEAFF. CDR3 bases: TGTGCCAGCACCACTCAGGGGAACACTGAAGCTTTCTTT.

This clonotype was seen ten or more times. This chain joins TRBV18 and TRBJ1-1; D is possibly TRBD1 (6 bases). Trimming stripped 3 bases from V and 10 bases from J, with 18 bases between. The germline V gene has CDR1 KGHSH and CDR2 LQKENI. This CDR3 contains 14 residues. CDR3 coding DNA: TGTGCCAGCTCACCCGAACACGATACAGGGCGAGCTTTCTTT. Translated, it gives CASSPEHDTGRAFF.

This clonotype is categorized as medium-sized (0.01 to 0.1%). V gene TRBV6-5 combines with J gene TRBJ1-2, with no clear D. V lost 2 bases and J lost 2, with 12 bases in between. Germline V CDR1 and CDR2: MNHEY, SVGAGI. The CDR3 consists of 15 residues. CDR3 residues: CASSYSGDGNYGYTF. In DNA, the CDR3 is TGTGCCAGCAGTTACAGCGGGGATGGAAACTATGGCTACACCTTC.

This clonotype was recorded at least ten times. The chain uses TRBV7-2 and TRBJ1-5, with D possibly TRBD1 on 5 matching bases. The germline V gene encodes CDR1 SGHTA and CDR2 FQGNSA. Trimming removed 1 base from V and 6 bases from J, with 7 bases in between. There are 13 residues in the CDR3. CDR3 residues: CASSLEGAQPQHF. The CDR3 DNA reads TGTGCCAGCAGCTTAGAAGGGGCTCAGCCCCAGCATTTT. The whole variable domain, remainder taken from reference TRBV7-2 and TRBJ1-5, is GAGVSQSPSNKVTEKGKDVELRCDPISGHTALYWYRQSLGQGLEFLIYFQGNSAPDKSGLPSDRFSAERTGGSVSTLTIQRTQQEDSAVYLCASSLEGAQPQHFGDGTRLSIL.

Judged by abundance, this clonotype is medium-sized (0.01 to 0.1%). The V and J genes are TRBV7-9 and TRBJ2-3; D is unresolved. The CDR3 has 13 residues. The ends were cut back, 0 bases at V and 6 bases at J, with 7 bases in the middle. The V gene's germline CDR1 is SEHNR and CDR2 FQNEAQ (reference sequence). Here the CDR3 DNA reads TGTGCCAGCAGCTTAGCGGGGTTGGATACGCAGTATTTT. Amino acids: CASSLAGLDTQYF.

By proportion, this clonotype is medium-sized. Here the CDR3 DNA reads TGTGCCAGCAGCGAACTAGCGGGGTGGGAGACCCAGTACTTC. It yields the protein CASSELAGWETQYF. The chain recombines TRBV4-2 with TRBJ2-5, with 10 bases fitting TRBD2. Germline V gene lookup returns CDR1 LGHNA and CDR2 YNFKEQ. This CDR3 spans 14 amino acids. Unmatched junction bases numbered 5, after V lost 5 bases and J lost 5 bases.

By sample share, this clonotype is medium-sized (0.01 to 0.1%). The chain carries TRBV5-5 and TRBJ2-7, with 8 nucleotides matching TRBD1. CDR3 length: 14 amino acids. Germline values: CDR1 SGHKS, CDR2 YYEKEE (reference sequence). V lost 2 bases, J lost 7 bases, and 8 bases stayed unmatched. The CDR3 DNA sequence: TGTGCCAGCAGCTTCCCAGGGGGCTTGGGGGAGCAGTACGTC. This gives the protein CASSFPGGLGEQYV.

The sample holds many counts of this clonotype. This chain's CDR3 is CASSGTGAATNEKLFF. The CDR3 nucleotides are TGTGCCAGTAGTGGGACAGGAGCCGCGACTAATGAAAAACTGTTTTTT. This chain joins TRBV19 and TRBJ1-4, with 8 positions matching TRBD1. The junction had 7 bases not matched to a gene; V was cut back by 5 bases and J by 2 bases. This CDR3 has 16 residues. Germline assignment: CDR1 LNHDA and CDR2 SQIVND (reference sequence).

This clonotype was seen at least ten times. The V and J genes are TRBV5-4 and TRBJ1-2, with 7 positions matching TRBD1. The trim removed 4 bases at V and 4 bases at J, leaving 4 bases unmatched. The CDR3 loop spans 13 amino acids. Germline V lookup: CDR1 SGHNT, CDR2 YYREEE (reference sequence). The DNA for the CDR3 is TGTGCCAGCAGCCTGACAGGGCCCTATGGCTACACCTTC. It translates to CASSLTGPYGYTF.